This T cell receptor beta chain appears in the sequencing data of a study of cytomegalovirus exposure and HLA in healthy donors. The PCR was carried out with 60 Vbeta primers and 13 Jbeta primers. Profiled with immunoSEQ multiplex PCR; TCRdb holds only in-frame clones, not every one. The sample has 150,000 to 200,000 clones, 65% to 80% seen once. With V trimmed by 9 bases and J by 2 bases, 6 bases remained unmatched. This CDR3 has 13 amino acids. The germline V gene has CDR1 MDHEN and CDR2 SYDVKM. In this sample, this clone turned up a few times. J is TRBJ1-2 and V is TRBV28, with 7 bases fitting TRBD1. The clonotype comes from a woman in her 40s in good health and CMV-seropositive. Sequenced: PBMCs. The CDR3 region is CASRKGQNYGYTF. The CDR3 region has the DNA TGTGCCAGTAGGAAGGGACAGAACTATGGCTACACCTTC.